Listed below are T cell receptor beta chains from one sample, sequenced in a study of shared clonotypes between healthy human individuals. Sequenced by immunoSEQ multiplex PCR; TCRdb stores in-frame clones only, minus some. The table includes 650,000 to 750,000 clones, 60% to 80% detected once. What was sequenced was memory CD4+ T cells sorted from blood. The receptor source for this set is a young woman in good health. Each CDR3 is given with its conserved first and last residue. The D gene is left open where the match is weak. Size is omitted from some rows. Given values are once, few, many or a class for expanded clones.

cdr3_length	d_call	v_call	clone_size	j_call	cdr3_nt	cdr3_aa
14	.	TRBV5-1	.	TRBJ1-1	TGCGCCAGCAGCCCGCAGGGAGGGGGGACTGAAGCTTTCTTT	CASSPQGGGTEAFF
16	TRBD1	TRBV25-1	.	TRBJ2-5	TGTGCCAGCAGTGGGCCCGGACAGGATTACCAAGAGACCCAGTACTTC	CASSGPGQDYQETQYF
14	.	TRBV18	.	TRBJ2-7	TGTGCCAGCTCCCTTGGGACACAAGCCTACGAGCAGTACTTC	CASSLGTQAYEQYF
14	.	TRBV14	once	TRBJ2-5	TGTGCCAGCAGCCTCCGGTGGGCCCAAGAGACCCAGTACTTC	CASSLRWAQETQYF
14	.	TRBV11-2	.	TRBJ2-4	TGTGCCAGCAGCTTACGGATAGCCAAAAACATTCAGTACTTC	CASSLRIAKNIQYF
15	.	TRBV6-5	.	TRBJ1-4	TGTGCCAGCAGTTACGATCGGACAACTAATGAAAAACTGTTTTTT	CASSYDRTTNEKLFF
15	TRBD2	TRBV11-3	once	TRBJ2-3	TGTGCCAGCAGCCAAATAGGACTAGCGGGAGATACGCAGTATTTT	CASSQIGLAGDTQYF
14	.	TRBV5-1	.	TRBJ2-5	TGCGCCAGCAGCTTGACCACCTATCAAGAGACCCAGTACTTC	CASSLTTYQETQYF
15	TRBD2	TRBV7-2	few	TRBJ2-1	TGTGCCAGCAGCCCGGGACTAGCGGGAGGAAATGAGCAGTTCTTC	CASSPGLAGGNEQFF
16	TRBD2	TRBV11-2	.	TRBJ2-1	TGTGCCAGCAGACTCACTAGCGGGAGGGGTGGCAATGAGCAGTTCTTC	CASRLTSGRGGNEQFF
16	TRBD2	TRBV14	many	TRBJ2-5	TGTGCCAGCAGCCAAGACTCAGCGGGAGCACAAGAGACCCAGTACTTC	CASSQDSAGAQETQYF
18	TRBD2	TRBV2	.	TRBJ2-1	TGTGCCAGCAGAATTCAATCATCTAGCGGGCGACAAATCAATGAGCAGTTCTTC	CASRIQSSSGRQINEQFF
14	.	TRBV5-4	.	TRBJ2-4	TGTGCCAGCAGTGATCGGGCAGGCGGAAACATTCAGTACTTC	CASSDRAGGNIQYF
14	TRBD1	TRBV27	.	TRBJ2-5	TGTGCCAGCAGCCCGGGACAGTCGAAGGAGACCCAGTACTTC	CASSPGQSKETQYF
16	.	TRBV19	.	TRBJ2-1	TGTGCCAGTAGTATATATCCTGCCCCATCCTACAATGAGCAGTTCTTC	CASSIYPAPSYNEQFF
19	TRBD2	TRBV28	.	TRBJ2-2	TGTGCCAGCAGTTTACTTAGCGGGAGGTCGGGGGCGAACACCGGGGAGCTGTTTTTT	CASSLLSGRSGANTGELFF
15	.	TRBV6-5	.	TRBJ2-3	TGTGCCAGCAGACCTATGGAAGGGACACCAAATACGCAGTATTTT	CASRPMEGTPNTQYF
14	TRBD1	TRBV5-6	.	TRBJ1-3	TGTGCCAGCAGCTTGTTGACAGGGAGGAACACCATATATTTT	CASSLLTGRNTIYF
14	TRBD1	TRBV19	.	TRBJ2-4	TGTGCCAGTAGTATACAGGGGGCTGTAAACATTCAGTACTTC	CASSIQGAVNIQYF
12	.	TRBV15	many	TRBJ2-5	TGTGCCACCTCAGGGGTGGGAGAGACCCAGTACTTC	CATSGVGETQYF
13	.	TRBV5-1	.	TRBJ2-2	TGCGCCAGCAGCAAAGAGGGCACCGGGGAGCTGTTTTTT	CASSKEGTGELFF
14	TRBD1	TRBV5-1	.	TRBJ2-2	TGCGCCAGCAGCTCGGGACAGGATGTCGGGGAGCTGTTTTTT	CASSSGQDVGELFF
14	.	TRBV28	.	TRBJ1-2	TGTGCCAGCAGTTTGTCGCTAGGGGCGGGTGGCTACACCTTC	CASSLSLGAGGYTF
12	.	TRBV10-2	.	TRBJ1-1	TGCGCCAGCAGCCCCGCGGACCGTGAAGCTTTCTTT	CASSPADREAFF
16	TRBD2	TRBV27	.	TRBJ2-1	TGTGCCAGCAGTTTATCCTCTAGCGGGAGTTACAATGAGCAGTTCTTC	CASSLSSSGSYNEQFF
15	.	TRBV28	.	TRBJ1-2	TGTGCCAGCAGGATGATGGGGGGGGAGGGCTATGGCTACACCTTC	CASRMMGGEGYGYTF
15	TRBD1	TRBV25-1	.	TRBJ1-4	TGTGCCAGCAGTGAACCTACAGGGGGGGTTGAAAAACTGTTTTTT	CASSEPTGGVEKLFF
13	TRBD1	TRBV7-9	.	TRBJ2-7	TGTGCCAGCAGCCCTAGGGGGACAGGCGAGCAGTACTTC	CASSPRGTGEQYF
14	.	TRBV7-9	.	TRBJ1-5	TGTGCCAGCAGTAGGGATGGGGACTCTCAGCCCCAGCATTTT	CASSRDGDSQPQHF
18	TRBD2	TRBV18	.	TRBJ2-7	TGTGCCAGCTCAGACCGATTACTAGCGGAAGCTATCGCCTACGAGCAGTACTTC	CASSDRLLAEAIAYEQYF
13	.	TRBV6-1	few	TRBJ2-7	TGTGCCAGCATCTCGGACATCGCCTACGAGCAGTACTTC	CASISDIAYEQYF
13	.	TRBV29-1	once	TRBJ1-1	TGCAGCGTTGACACACTCTTTAGCACTGAAGCTTTCTTT	CSVDTLFSTEAFF
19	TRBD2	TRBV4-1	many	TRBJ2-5	TGCGCCAGCAGCACACCCGCGGGACTAGCGGGAGTCAACCAAGAGACCCAGTACTTC	CASSTPAGLAGVNQETQYF
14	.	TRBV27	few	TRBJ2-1	TGTGCCAGCAGTCCTCAAGAGTCTAGCGATGAGCAGTTCTTC	CASSPQESSDEQFF
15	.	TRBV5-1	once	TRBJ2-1	TGCGCCAGCAGCTTGGACTCCTTGGGGTACAATGAGCAGTTCTTC	CASSLDSLGYNEQFF
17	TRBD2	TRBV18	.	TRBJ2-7	TGTGCCAGCTCACCACCCCTAGCGGGGGGGTTAGTATACGAGCAGTACTTC	CASSPPLAGGLVYEQYF
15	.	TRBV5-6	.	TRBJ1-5	TGTGCCAGCAGCCGGGGCTTTTATAGCAATCAGCCCCAGCATTTT	CASSRGFYSNQPQHF
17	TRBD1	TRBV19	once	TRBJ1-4	TGTGCCAGTAGTTTTCCGGGACAGGGGGTATTCGGTGAAAAACTGTTTTTT	CASSFPGQGVFGEKLFF
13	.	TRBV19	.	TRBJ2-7	TGTGCCAGTAGTATCGGCAGGCTCTACGAGCAGTACTTC	CASSIGRLYEQYF
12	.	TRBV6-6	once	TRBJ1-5	TGTGCCAGCAGTGCCTGGGAGCCGCCCCAGCATTTT	CASSAWEPPQHF
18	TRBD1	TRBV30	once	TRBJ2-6	TGTGCCTGGAGGACCACAGGGGCCTTTTACTCTGGGGCCAACGTCCTGACTTTC	CAWRTTGAFYSGANVLTF
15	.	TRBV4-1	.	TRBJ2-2	TGCGCCAGCAGCCCACCTAACAGGGCCACCGGGGAGCTGTTTTTT	CASSPPNRATGELFF
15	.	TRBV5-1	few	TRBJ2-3	TGCGCCAGCAGCTTACAGGGAATGTCCACAGATACGCAGTATTTT	CASSLQGMSTDTQYF
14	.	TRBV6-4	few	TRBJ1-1	TGTGCCAGCAGTGAAGGGGACAATCCGACTGAAGCTTTCTTT	CASSEGDNPTEAFF
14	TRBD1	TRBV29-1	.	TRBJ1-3	TGCAGCGTTGAAGCCGGGACAGTTGGAAACACCATATATTTT	CSVEAGTVGNTIYF
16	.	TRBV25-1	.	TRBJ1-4	TGTGCCAGCAGCAATTCCCGGCAGGGGAGTAATGAAAAACTGTTTTTT	CASSNSRQGSNEKLFF
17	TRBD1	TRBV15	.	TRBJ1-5	TGTGCCACCACGCTGCGGGCAGGGGGCGATGGAAATCAGCCCCAGCATTTT	CATTLRAGGDGNQPQHF
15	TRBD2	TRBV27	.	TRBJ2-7	TGTGCCAGCAGTTCCAGCCTAGCGGGATTCTACGAGCAGTACTTC	CASSSSLAGFYEQYF
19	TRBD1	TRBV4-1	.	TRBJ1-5	TGCGCCAGCAGCCCGATAGGGGGACAGGGTTGGACTAGCAATCAGCCCCAGCATTTT	CASSPIGGQGWTSNQPQHF
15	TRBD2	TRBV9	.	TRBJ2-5	TGTGCCAGCAGCGTAGGGGCTAGCGGTCAAGAGACCCAGTACTTC	CASSVGASGQETQYF
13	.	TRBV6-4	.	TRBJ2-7	TGTGCCATCGCGGGAACCCCCTCCTACGAGCAGTACTTC	CAIAGTPSYEQYF
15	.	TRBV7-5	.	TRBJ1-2	TGTGTCAGAAGCTTAGCGGTGGGGGGCGGTTATGGCTACACCTTC	CVRSLAVGGGYGYTF